The 7 T cell receptor beta chains listed next were all sequenced from one sample in a study of blood T cells in healthy people across ages. Through a sample-barcoded 5' primer and a J-beta primer mix, a second PCR was run for about 6 to 11 cycles. One entry per CDR3 protein, called by TCRdb with MiXCR from the 5' RACE reads. The sample shows about a million distinct CDR3 sequences, roughly half of them seen only once. The sequencing input was blood. Source of these receptors: a woman in her sixties in good health.

This rearrangement joins TRBV3-1 to TRBJ2-3; D gene ambiguous. CDR1 and CDR2 from the germline V gene are LGHDT and YNNKEL (reference sequence). There are 13 residues in the CDR3. The V gene lost 1 base and the J gene lost 4 bases, with 6 bases spanning the gap. Here the CDR3 reads CASSQVYADTQYF. In DNA form, the CDR3 reads TGTGCCAGCAGCCAAGTTTACGCAGATACGCAGTATTTT.

This chain connects TRBV20-1 to TRBJ2-1; no clear D. The germline V gene encodes CDR1 DFQATT and CDR2 SNEGSKA (reference sequence). The length of the CDR3 is 14 residues. V gave up 3 bases and J gave up 5 bases, with 14 bases separating them. The CDR3 DNA reads TGCAGTGCTAGTAGTCCGAACGACAACAATGAGCAGTTCTTC. The encoded protein is CSASSPNDNNEQFF.

This clonotype showed up just a few times. This rearrangement joins TRBV10-3 to TRBJ2-5, with D maybe TRBD2 (6 bases). Trimming removed 4 bases from V and 5 bases from J, with 14 bases in between. From germline, CDR1 is ENHRY and CDR2 SYGVKD. The CDR3 spans 14 residues. The CDR3 here is CAISARGKDETQYF. CDR3 DNA sequence: TGTGCCATCAGTGCTCGGGGGAAGGATGAGACCCAGTACTTC.

This clonotype was detected only once. The chain carries TRBV12-3 or TRBV12-4 and TRBJ2-5; D uncertain. The CDR3 length is 18 residues. The V and J ends lost 1 base and 7 bases respectively, with 25 bases between them. CDR3 coding DNA: TGTGCCAGCAGTTTAGTTACTTTTGGGCAGGTCCCCTTAGGGACCCAGTACTTC. This sequence encodes CASSLVTFGQVPLGTQYF.

The V and J genes are TRBV4-1 and TRBJ2-1, with 11 positions matching TRBD2. Germline CDR1 reads MGHRA; CDR2 reads YSYEKL. The trim removed 4 bases at V and 4 bases at J, leaving 12 bases unmatched. The CDR3 runs 18 residues. The CDR3 nucleotides read TGCGCCAGCAGCCCCACCGGTTTAGCGGGAGGGCCTTACAATGAGCAGTTCTTC. This translates into CASSPTGLAGGPYNEQFF.

This clonotype has a handful of counts. At one end, the junction sequence differs from germline, possibly due to a read error. The V call is TRBV29-1, the J call TRBJ2-1, with a tentative D call TRBD1 (6 bases). The CDR3 length is 12 residues. CDR1 is SQVTM and CDR2 is ANQGSEA in the germline V gene. CDR3 DNA sequence: TGTCAGGGGAGTACCACCCTAAATGAGCAGTTCTTC. This sequence encodes CQGSTTLNEQFF.

The rearrangement joins TRBV5-1 to TRBJ1-1; a possible D gene is TRBD1 (5 bases). V gave up 0 bases and J gave up 1 base, with 10 bases separating them. The CDR3 is made up of 15 amino acids. Germline V CDR1 and CDR2: SGHRS, YFSETQ. In nucleotides, the CDR3 is TGCGCCAGCAGCTTGGTAGGGGAGGGGAACACTGAAGCTTTCTTT. Its protein product is CASSLVGEGNTEAFF.